This T cell receptor beta chain derives from a study of identical twins. This clonotype was picked up a small number of times. Each CDR3 protein is one row after TCRdb ran MiXCR on the 5' RACE reads. In the table there are around 490,000 distinct CDR3 sequences, about 22% of which are singletons. This CDR3 spans 14 amino acids. Trimming stripped 3 bases from V and 3 bases from J, with 10 bases between. Germline values: CDR1 LGHNA, CDR2 YNFKEQ. The sample also formed part of further work on yellow fever vaccine responses in identical twins. As that report states: Twin vaccine T cell responses reportedly seemed partly convergent, partly personalized.

The rearrangement uses TRBV4-2 and TRBJ2-3; D uncertain. This clonotype was obtained from a young woman in good health. Material for sequencing was CD4+ T cells sorted from blood. CDR3 sequence reads: CASSHRLGTDTQYF. Here the CDR3 DNA reads TGTGCCAGCAGCCACCGACTGGGGACAGATACGCAGTATTTT.